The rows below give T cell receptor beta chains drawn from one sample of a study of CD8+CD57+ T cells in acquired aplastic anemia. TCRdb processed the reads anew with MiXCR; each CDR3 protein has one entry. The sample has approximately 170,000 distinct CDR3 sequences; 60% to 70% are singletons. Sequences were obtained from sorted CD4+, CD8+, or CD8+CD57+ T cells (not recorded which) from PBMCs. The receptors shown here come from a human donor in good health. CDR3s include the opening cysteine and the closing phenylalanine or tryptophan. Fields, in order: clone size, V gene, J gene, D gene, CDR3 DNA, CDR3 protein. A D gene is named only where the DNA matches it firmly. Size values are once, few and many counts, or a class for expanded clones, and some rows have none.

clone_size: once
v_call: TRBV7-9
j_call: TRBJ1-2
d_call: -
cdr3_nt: TGTGCCAGCAGCTTAGAAGGAGGGGACGGCTACACCTTC
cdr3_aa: CASSLEGGDGYTF

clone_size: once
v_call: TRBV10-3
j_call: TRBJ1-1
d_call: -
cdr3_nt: TGTGCCATCGGGGGGGACGGTAACACTGAAGCTTTCTTT
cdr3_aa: CAIGGDGNTEAFF

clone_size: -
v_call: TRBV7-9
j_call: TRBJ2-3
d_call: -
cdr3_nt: TGTGCCAGCAGCACCCGGATGGTCACCAGCACAGATACGCAGTATTTT
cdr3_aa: CASSTRMVTSTDTQYF

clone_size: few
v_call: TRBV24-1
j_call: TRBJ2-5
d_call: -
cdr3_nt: TGTGCCACCAGCGGGGACGGACCCCGAGAGACCCAGTACTTC
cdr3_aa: CATSGDGPRETQYF

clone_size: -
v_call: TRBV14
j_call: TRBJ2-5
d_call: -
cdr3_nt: TGTGCCAGCAGCCAAGTTGCTGAGACCCAGTACTTC
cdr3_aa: CASSQVAETQYF

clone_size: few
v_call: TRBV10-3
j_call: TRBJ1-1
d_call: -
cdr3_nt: TGTGCCATCAGTGATCTGGTGAACACTGAAGCTTTCTTT
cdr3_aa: CAISDLVNTEAFF

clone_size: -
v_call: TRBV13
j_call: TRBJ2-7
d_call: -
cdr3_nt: TGTGCCAGCACCCAAGGAGGGGGAGGGCCCTACGAGCAGTACTTC
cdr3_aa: CASTQGGGGPYEQYF

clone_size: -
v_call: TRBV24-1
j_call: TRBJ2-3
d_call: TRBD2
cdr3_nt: TGTGCCACCAGTGTGGCGCGGGAGGGCCTGGATACGCAGTATTTT
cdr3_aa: CATSVAREGLDTQYF

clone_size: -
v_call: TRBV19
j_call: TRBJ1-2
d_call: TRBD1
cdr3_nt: TGTGCCAGTAGTATACTCGGGACAGGAGATTTTGGCTACACCTTC
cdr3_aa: CASSILGTGDFGYTF

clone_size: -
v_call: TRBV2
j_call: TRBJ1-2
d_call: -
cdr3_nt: TGTGCCAGCAGACCCACCGCTAACTATGGCTACACCTTC
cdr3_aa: CASRPTANYGYTF

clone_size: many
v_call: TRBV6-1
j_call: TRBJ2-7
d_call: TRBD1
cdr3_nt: TGTGCCAGCAGCCGGGACAGGGGTGTCGCGGCCTACGAGCAGTACTTC
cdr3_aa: CASSRDRGVAAYEQYF

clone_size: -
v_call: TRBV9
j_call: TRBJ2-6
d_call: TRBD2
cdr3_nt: TGTGCCAGCAGCCAAGATCTTGTCCTAGCGGGAGTAGCTGGGGCCAACGTCCTGACTTTC
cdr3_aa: CASSQDLVLAGVAGANVLTF

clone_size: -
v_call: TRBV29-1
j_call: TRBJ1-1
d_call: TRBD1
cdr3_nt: TGCAGCGTAACAGGGGGCGGTCGGGGCTGGACTGAAGCTTTCTTT
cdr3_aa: CSVTGGGRGWTEAFF

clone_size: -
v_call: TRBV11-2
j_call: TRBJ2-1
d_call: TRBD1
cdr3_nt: TGTGCCAGCAGCTCGTACACACAGGGGCATGAGCAGTTCTTC
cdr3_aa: CASSSYTQGHEQFF

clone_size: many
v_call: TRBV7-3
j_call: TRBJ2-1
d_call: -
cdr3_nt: TGTGCCAGCAGCCAGGCGAGCGGCCGGTGGAATGAGCAGTTCTTC
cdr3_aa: CASSQASGRWNEQFF

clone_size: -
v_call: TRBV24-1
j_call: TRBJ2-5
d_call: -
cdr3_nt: TGCACGAGGGGCCAAGAGACCCAGTACTTC
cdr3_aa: CTRGQETQYF

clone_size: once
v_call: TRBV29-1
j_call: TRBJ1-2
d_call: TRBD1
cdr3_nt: TGCAGCGTCGCACAGGGGGCTGGAGGCTACACCTTC
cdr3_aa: CSVAQGAGGYTF

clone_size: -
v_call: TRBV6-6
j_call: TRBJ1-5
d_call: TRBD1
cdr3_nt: TGTGCCAGCAGTGCCCCGGGACAGGCACCTTCCGGTCAGCCCCAGCATTTT
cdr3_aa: CASSAPGQAPSGQPQHF

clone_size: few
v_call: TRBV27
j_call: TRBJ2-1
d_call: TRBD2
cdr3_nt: TGTGCCAGCAGTTCCCCGACTAGCGGGCCCTACAATGAGCAGTTCTTC
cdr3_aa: CASSSPTSGPYNEQFF

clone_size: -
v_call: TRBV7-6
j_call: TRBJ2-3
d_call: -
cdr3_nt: TGTGCCAGCAGCTCGGCCACAGATACGCAGTATTTT
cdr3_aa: CASSSATDTQYF